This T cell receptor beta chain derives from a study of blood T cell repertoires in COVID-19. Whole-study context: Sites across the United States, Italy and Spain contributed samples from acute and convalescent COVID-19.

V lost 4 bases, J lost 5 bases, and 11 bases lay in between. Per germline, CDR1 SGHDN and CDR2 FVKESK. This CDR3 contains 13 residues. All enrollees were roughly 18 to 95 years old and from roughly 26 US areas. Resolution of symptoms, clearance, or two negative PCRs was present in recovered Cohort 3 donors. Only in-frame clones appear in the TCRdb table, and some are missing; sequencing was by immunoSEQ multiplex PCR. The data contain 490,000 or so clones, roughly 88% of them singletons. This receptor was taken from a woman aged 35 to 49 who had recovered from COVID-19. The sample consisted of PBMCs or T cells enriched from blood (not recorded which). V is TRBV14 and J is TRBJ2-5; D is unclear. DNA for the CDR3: TGTGCCAGCAGCCGAGCGATCCGGGAGACCCAGTACTTC. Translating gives CASSRAIRETQYF.